The present TCR beta chain was sequenced within a study of cytomegalovirus exposure and HLA in healthy donors. About the study: In a previous analysis, approximately 110 million unique TCR beta sequences were found from roughly 200 million T cells.

A remark on this clone: Its cognate antigen is unknown.

Per germline, CDR1 SGHAT and CDR2 FQNNGV. This CDR3 is 17 amino acids long. The V end was cut by 4 bases, the J end by 1 base, with 18 bases between. Study-level points and caveats: Some TCR beta chains (around 160 of them) were listed as cytomegalovirus-associated. In most subjects, TCR beta sequences reportedly gave accurate predictions of HLA-A and HLA-B alleles.

The PCR employed 60 Vbeta primers together with 13 Jbeta primers. The assay was immunoSEQ multiplex PCR, and TCRdb's table has in-frame clones only and misses some. The table counts tens of thousands of clones; 1.5% lies in the top ten. This TCR was sampled from a woman aged 55-70 years in good health and CMV-seronegative. This sequence joins TRBV11-2 and TRBJ2-3; the D gene is possibly TRBD2 (8 bases). Material for sequencing was PBMCs. CDR3 residues: CASSSGGSGRRTDTQYF. CDR3 DNA: TGTGCCAGCAGCTCAGGGGGAAGCGGGAGACGCACAGATACGCAGTATTTT.